This T cell receptor beta chain was retrieved from a study of T cell responses to AZD1222 COVID-19 vaccine. As for the study in general: The analysis combined second doses at about 4 or about 12 weeks. Study-level findings and limits: No day 14 peak samples; only post-peak repertoires were characterized. At baseline, just six or seven AZD1222 recipients tested seropositive. Among the donors, most were white British and more were female, and clonal diversity was possibly underestimated.

Details on this clone: Its antigen remains unknown.

TCRdb keeps only in-frame clones here, not all; method: immunoSEQ multiplex PCR. The data hold about 100,000 clones, with approximately 90% observed a single time. The sequences come from peripheral blood, collected on day 0 of AZD1222 vaccination. This TCR was sampled from an adult in good health.

The CDR3 sequence is CSVDLGSGANVLTF. CDR3 DNA: TGCAGCGTTGATCTGGGCTCTGGGGCCAACGTCCTGACTTTC. V usage is TRBV29-1 and J usage is TRBJ2-6, with D hard to call. Deletions cut 3 bases from V and 0 bases from J, with 6 bases between. CDR1 SQVTM and CDR2 ANQGSEA come from the germline V gene. This CDR3 contains 14 residues. The full variable domain, completed using reference TRBV29-1 and TRBJ2-6, is SAVISQKPSRDICQRGTSLTIQCQVDSQVTMMFWYRQQPGQSLTLIATANQGSEATYESGFVIDKFPISRPNLTFSTLTVSNMSPEDSSIYLCSVDLGSGANVLTFGAGSRLTVL.